This is a list of T cell receptor beta chains from one sample in a study of blood T cell repertoires in COVID-19. Measured with immunoSEQ multiplex PCR; TCRdb has only the in-frame clones, and not every one. Of 150,000 to 200,000 clones listed, more than 75% are singletons. Sequenced material: peripheral blood. These receptors all come from a woman in her thirties or forties with COVID-19, enrolled during active disease. Both conserved end residues are part of each CDR3. A D gene is named only where the DNA matches it firmly. Only some rows state a clone size, as once, few, many or a class for expanded clones.

j_call,cdr3_length,v_call,clone_size,d_call,cdr3_aa,cdr3_nt
TRBJ2-2,14,TRBV27,once,NA,CASSDIGTTGELFF,TGTGCCAGCAGCGACATCGGGACAACCGGGGAGCTGTTTTTT
TRBJ2-2,14,TRBV3-1/TRBV3-2,NA,NA,CASTPVSNTGELFF,TGTGCCAGCACCCCAGTGTCGAACACCGGGGAGCTGTTTTTT
TRBJ2-3,11,TRBV4-2,NA,NA,CASSTTDTQYF,TGTGCCAGCAGCACTACAGATACGCAGTATTTT
TRBJ2-5,14,TRBV11-1,many,TRBD1,CASSFDRVMETQYF,TGTGCCAGCAGCTTCGACAGGGTGATGGAGACCCAGTACTTC
TRBJ2-4,15,TRBV4-1,NA,NA,CASSQPREGALLKYF,TGCGCCAGCAGCCAACCCAGGGAAGGGGCCCTCTTAAAGTACTTC
TRBJ1-1,14,TRBV5-4,NA,NA,CASRGGKMNTEAFF,TGTGCCAGCAGGGGGGGGAAGATGAACACTGAAGCTTTCTTT
TRBJ2-2,13,TRBV6-4,NA,NA,CASSVTGSGELFF,TGTGCCAGCAGTGTCACAGGGTCCGGGGAGCTGTTTTTT
TRBJ2-7,15,TRBV7-2,NA,NA,CASSLGITGRYEQYF,TGTGCCAGCAGCTTAGGTATTACAGGGCGTTACGAGCAGTACTTC
TRBJ2-5,14,TRBV19,NA,NA,CASSPTVRERAQYF,TGTGCCAGTAGTCCGACAGTTCGCGAGAGAGCCCAGTACTTC
TRBJ1-1,13,TRBV7-9,few,NA,CASSLDAGAEAFF,TGTGCCAGCAGCTTAGATGCGGGGGCTGAAGCTTTCTTT
TRBJ2-1,12,TRBV3-1/TRBV3-2,NA,NA,CASSPVRGEQFF,TGTGCCAGCAGCCCTGTTCGGGGGGAGCAGTTCTTC
TRBJ2-7,12,TRBV6-5,NA,NA,CASRTLTYEQYF,TGTGCCAGCAGGACACTTACCTACGAGCAGTACTTC
TRBJ2-7,18,TRBV5-5,NA,TRBD1,CASSLRTGFLRATYEQYF,TGTGCCAGCAGCTTGAGGACAGGCTTTTTGCGGGCCACCTACGAGCAGTACTTC
TRBJ2-1,14,TRBV9,few,NA,CASSVAQVDNEQFF,TGTGCCAGCAGCGTAGCGCAGGTAGACAATGAGCAGTTCTTC
TRBJ2-5,15,TRBV2,NA,TRBD2,CASSEDRGGLETQYF,TGTGCCAGCAGTGAGGATCGGGGGGGGTTAGAGACCCAGTACTTC
TRBJ1-3,14,TRBV5-8,NA,TRBD1,CASSRPGQGNTIYF,TGTGCCAGCAGCCGTCCGGGACAGGGAAACACCATATATTTT
TRBJ1-1,17,TRBV3-1/TRBV3-2,NA,TRBD1,CASSQDLRAGGWTEAFF,TGTGCCAGCAGCCAAGATTTAAGGGCAGGGGGGTGGACTGAAGCTTTCTTT
TRBJ2-6,13,TRBV2,NA,NA,CASTGAGANVLTF,TGTGCCAGCACGGGGGCTGGGGCCAACGTCCTGACTTTC
TRBJ1-2,13,TRBV6-6,NA,NA,CASSYSSFDGYTF,TGTGCCAGCAGTTACTCGAGTTTCGATGGCTACACCTTC
TRBJ2-1,14,TRBV10-3,NA,TRBD1,CAISDPNPDRGAFF,TGTGCCATCAGTGACCCCAATCCTGACAGGGGTGCGTTCTTC
TRBJ2-1,15,TRBV7-6,NA,TRBD2,CASILRGGSYNEQFF,TGTGCCAGCATTCTGCGGGGGGGGTCCTACAATGAGCAGTTCTTC
TRBJ1-5,13,TRBV30,NA,NA,CASQGGPGQPQHF,TGTGCCTCCCAGGGAGGGCCTGGTCAGCCCCAGCATTTT
TRBJ1-1,12,TRBV7-8,NA,NA,CASSYRTGEAFF,TGTGCCAGCAGCTACCGAACAGGGGAAGCTTTCTTT
TRBJ2-2,16,TRBV7-8,NA,TRBD1,CASSLAPGGMTGELFF,TGTGCCAGCAGCTTAGCGCCAGGGGGTATGACCGGGGAGCTGTTTTTT
TRBJ1-2,14,TRBV27,NA,TRBD1,CASSTGTGGWGYTF,TGTGCCAGCAGTACCGGGACAGGGGGATGGGGCTACACCTTC
TRBJ2-5,14,TRBV2,few,NA,CASGQILYQETQYF,TGTGCCAGCGGGCAGATTCTGTACCAAGAGACCCAGTACTTC
TRBJ2-7,15,TRBV27,NA,TRBD2,CASSPGTSGSYEQYF,TGTGCCAGCAGCCCCGGGACTAGCGGCTCCTACGAGCAGTACTTC
TRBJ1-5,13,TRBV27,NA,NA,CASRITSVGPQHF,TGTGCCAGCAGAATAACGAGTGTTGGGCCCCAGCATTTT
TRBJ2-5,16,TRBV21-1,NA,NA,CASSKASRGEQETQYF,TGTGCCAGCAGCAAAGCCTCACGGGGGGAACAAGAGACCCAGTACTTC
TRBJ1-2,13,TRBV20-1,NA,NA,CSAGDPRTYGYTF,TGCAGTGCTGGTGATCCGAGAACTTATGGCTACACCTTC
TRBJ1-5,13,TRBV30,NA,NA,CAWSGDTNQPQHF,TGTGCCTGGAGCGGGGACACTAATCAGCCCCAGCATTTT
TRBJ2-7,16,TRBV4-2,NA,TRBD2,CASSQDSGARLYEQYF,TGTGCCAGCAGCCAAGATAGCGGGGCGAGACTATACGAGCAGTACTTC
TRBJ2-1,14,TRBV19,once,TRBD2,CASSILAGEGEQFF,TGTGCCAGTAGTATACTAGCGGGAGAGGGTGAGCAGTTCTTC
TRBJ1-1,14,TRBV28,NA,NA,CASRSEGGRTEAFF,TGTGCCAGCCGGTCCGAAGGAGGGAGAACTGAAGCTTTCTTT
TRBJ1-1,13,TRBV10-1,NA,NA,CASSPGDEGEAFF,TGCGCCAGCTCCCCGGGGGATGAGGGTGAAGCTTTCTTT
TRBJ1-1,15,TRBV5-1,NA,TRBD1,CASSFLTGEGTEAFF,TGCGCCAGCAGCTTCTTGACAGGGGAGGGAACTGAAGCTTTCTTT
TRBJ2-2,14,TRBV28,NA,NA,CASSLGQTTGELFF,TGTGCCAGCAGTTTGGGGCAGACCACCGGGGAGCTGTTTTTT
TRBJ1-2,13,TRBV27,NA,TRBD1,CASSPDRVDGYTF,TGTGCCAGCAGTCCCGACAGGGTCGATGGCTACACCTTC
TRBJ1-2,17,TRBV18,NA,NA,CASSPPPTVRGSHGYTF,TGTGCCAGCTCACCACCGCCTACAGTAAGGGGATCCCATGGCTACACCTTC
TRBJ2-7,14,TRBV18,NA,TRBD1,CASSPRTGGGEQYF,TGTGCCAGCTCACCACGAACAGGGGGTGGCGAGCAGTACTTC
TRBJ1-5,13,TRBV7-9,few,TRBD1,CASDRGVEQPQHF,TGTGCCAGCGACAGGGGGGTAGAGCAGCCCCAGCATTTT
TRBJ1-1,14,TRBV5-1,NA,NA,CASSFSGSGTEAFF,TGCGCCAGCAGCTTTTCGGGGTCGGGCACTGAAGCTTTCTTT
TRBJ2-2,14,TRBV27,once,NA,CASSFQGITGELFF,TGTGCCAGCAGTTTCCAGGGTATTACCGGGGAGCTGTTTTTT
TRBJ1-4,15,TRBV25-1,NA,TRBD1,CASSPPTGGGEKLFF,TGTGCCAGCAGTCCCCCAACAGGGGGTGGAGAAAAACTGTTTTTT
TRBJ2-5,14,TRBV11-2,NA,TRBD2,CASNTGTRGETQYF,TGTGCCAGCAACACCGGGACTAGAGGAGAGACCCAGTACTTC
TRBJ2-3,15,TRBV28,NA,TRBD2,CASSRTSGHTDTQYF,TGTGCCAGCAGCAGGACTAGCGGACACACAGATACGCAGTATTTT